This T cell receptor (beta chain) was sequenced in a study of patients and donors after allogeneic stem cell transplantation. The CDR3 has 15 residues. V lost 5 bases, J lost 3 bases, and 14 bases lay in between. CDR1 and CDR2 from the germline V gene are MNHEY and SMNVEV (reference sequence). This clonotype was detected ten times or more. TCRdb redid the calling of the RT-PCR reads with MiXCR, one entry per CDR3 protein. The sample records about 57,000 distinct CDR3 sequences, about an eighth being singletons. The V and J genes are TRBV27 and TRBJ1-5; D unresolved. The TCR originated in a human donor who was either an allogeneic HSCT recipient or a stem cell or donor lymphocyte infusion donor (not recorded which). It is not recorded whose cells these are; they may come from a transplant donor. Sequenced sample: blood, either unsorted or a sorted T cell fraction (not recorded which). CDR3 protein: CASSRMGIYNQPQHF. The CDR3 DNA reads TGTGCCAGCAGTCGCATGGGCATATACAATCAGCCCCAGCATTTT.